A selection of T cell receptor beta chains follows, all from one sample in a study of somatic mutations in cytotoxic T cells in rheumatoid arthritis. Profiling relied on immunoSEQ multiplex PCR, and the TCRdb table lists in-frame clones only, not all of them. The data hold around 4,700 clones, with around 80% observed a single time. The source material was CD8+ T cells sorted from blood. These receptors came from a man in his 70s with rheumatoid arthritis. Each CDR3 is given with its conserved first and last residue. D genes are given only for firm matches. Not every row has a clone size; where given, it reads once, few, many or a size class.

clone_size	d_call	v_call	j_call	cdr3_aa	cdr3_nt
-	-	TRBV2	TRBJ1-5	CASSVRGGQPQHF	TGTGCCAGCAGCGTGAGAGGTGGACAGCCCCAGCATTTT
-	-	TRBV6-6	TRBJ1-3	CASSLDRNTIYF	TGTGCCAGCAGTTTGGACAGAAACACCATATATTTT
-	TRBD1	TRBV7-2	TRBJ2-3	CASSLAGRGQFITQYF	TGTGCCAGCAGCTTAGCGGGCAGGGGGCAGTTCATTACGCAGTATTTT
few	-	TRBV6-5	TRBJ2-1	CASRGSSYNEQFF	TGTGCCAGCAGAGGGAGCTCCTACAATGAGCAGTTCTTC
-	TRBD1	TRBV5-6	TRBJ2-5	CASSLEGQGAWLETQYF	TGTGCCAGCAGCTTGGAAGGACAGGGGGCTTGGTTAGAGACCCAGTACTTC
-	TRBD1	TRBV28	TRBJ1-4	CASSLFWGQGDEKLFF	TGTGCCAGCAGTTTGTTCTGGGGACAGGGGGATGAAAAACTGTTTTTT
-	-	TRBV7-3	TRBJ1-2	CASSLSRGRGEFGSGYTF	TGTGCCAGCAGCCTTTCCAGGGGCAGGGGAGAATTTGGGAGTGGCTACACCTTC
-	-	TRBV14	TRBJ2-1	CASSQEAVSYNEQFF	TGTGCCAGCAGCCAAGAAGCGGTCTCCTACAATGAGCAGTTCTTC
-	-	TRBV21-1	TRBJ2-1	CASSKDQGKFF	TGTGCCAGCAGCAAGGACCAGGGGAAGTTCTTC
-	-	TRBV5-4	TRBJ2-1	CASSLRGIGNEQFF	TGTGCCAGCAGCTTGCGGGGGATAGGCAATGAGCAGTTCTTC
once	TRBD1	TRBV5-6	TRBJ1-2	CASSLGGGEIYGYTF	TGTGCCAGCAGCTTAGGAGGGGGCGAGATCTATGGCTACACCTTC